This record concerns one TCR beta chain sequence. Antigen unknown. This entry is derived from a study of CD8 T cells in Susac syndrome. The multiple sclerosis controls were treatment-naive patients affected by stable or active relapsing-remitting disease. Random-hexamer reverse transcription was applied to about 0.45 to 1 ug RNA. Across 54 Vbeta and 13 Jbeta, immunoSEQ multiplex PCR amplified TCR beta CDR3. TCRdb passed the immunoSEQ multiplex PCR reads through MiXCR, listing each CDR3 protein once. The table includes 350,000 to 550,000 distinct CDR3 sequences, approximately 85% detected once. The study's findings and limits: The authors acknowledged that their TCR sequencing and HLA analysis involved a relatively small number of individuals.

The ends were cut back, 3 bases at V and 1 base at J, with 19 bases in the middle. The germline V gene has CDR1 MNHEY and CDR2 SMNVEV (reference sequence). CDR3 length: 19 amino acids. This chain connects TRBV27 to TRBJ2-6, with a weak D call TRBD1 (6 bases). This TCR was sampled from a human donor with multiple sclerosis. Source material: CD8+ T cells from PBMCs. The CDR3 DNA sequence: TGTGCCAGCAGTTTTACAGGGATTCTCAGACTATCTGGGGCCAACGTCCTGACTTTC. This codes for CASSFTGILRLSGANVLTF.